Detailed here is one T cell receptor beta chain. Germline-derived CDR1 and CDR2 are MRHNA and SNTAGT. V lost 2 bases to trimming and J lost 8 bases, with 15 bases between them. This CDR3 region has 14 residues. Authors' methods: Estimation of nucleated cell counts relied on the amplification of reference gene primers. Method: immunoSEQ multiplex PCR; TCRdb's copy keeps in-frame clones and lacks some. Clone size and V and J calls were adopted from that table, with D and trimming inferred from the DNA. The sample includes about 380,000 clones, approximately 80% seen only once; the top ten take about 1%. The data were obtained in a study of blood T cell repertoires in COVID-19. Study at large: Material from acute and convalescent COVID-19 was sourced from the United States, Italy and Spain. Nucleic acid was either cDNA or gDNA, and it came from T cells, B-cell-depleted T cells, or PBMCs.

The sequenced material came from peripheral blood. This receptor was taken from a human donor with acute or convalescent COVID-19. The donor label of this sample is uncertain. The rearrangement uses TRBV6-4 and TRBJ1-2; possibly TRBD1 for D (5 bases). The CDR3, as DNA: TGTGCCAGCAGTGACAACAGGAAGGGCTACGGCTACACCTTC. This gives the protein CASSDNRKGYGYTF.